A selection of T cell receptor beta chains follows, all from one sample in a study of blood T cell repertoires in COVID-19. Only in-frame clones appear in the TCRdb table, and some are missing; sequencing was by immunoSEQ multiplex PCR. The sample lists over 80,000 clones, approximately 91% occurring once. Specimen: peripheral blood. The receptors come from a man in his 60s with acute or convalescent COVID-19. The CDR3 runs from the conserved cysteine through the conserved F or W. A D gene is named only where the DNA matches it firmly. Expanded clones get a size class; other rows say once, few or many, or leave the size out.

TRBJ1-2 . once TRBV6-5 CASSYVSGYGYTF TGTGCCAGCAGTTACGTGTCAGGGTACGGCTACACCTTC
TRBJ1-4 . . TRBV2 CASSVAMANEKLFF TGTGCCAGCAGTGTCGCGATGGCTAATGAAAAACTGTTTTTT
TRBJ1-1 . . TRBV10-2 CASSESKTANTEAFF TGCGCCAGCAGTGAGTCGAAGACAGCGAACACTGAAGCTTTCTTT
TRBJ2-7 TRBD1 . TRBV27 CASSSGQNTAYEQYF TGTGCCAGCAGTTCGGGACAGAACACCGCCTACGAGCAGTACTTC
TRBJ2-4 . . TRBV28 CASSFPLPLRAKNIQYF TGTGCCAGCAGTTTCCCCTTGCCACTCCGAGCCAAAAACATTCAGTACTTC
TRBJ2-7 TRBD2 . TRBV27 CASSLWLAGSYEQYF TGTGCCAGCAGTTTATGGCTAGCGGGATCCTACGAGCAGTACTTC
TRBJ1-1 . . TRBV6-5 CASSSLLKWNTEAFF TGTGCCAGCAGTTCCCTACTTAAATGGAACACTGAAGCTTTCTTT
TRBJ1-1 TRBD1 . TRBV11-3 CASRPGGGNTEAFF TGTGCCAGCAGGCCAGGGGGAGGGAACACTGAAGCTTTCTTT
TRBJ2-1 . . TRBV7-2 CASSPEATVRNEQFF TGTGCCAGCAGCCCCGAGGCGACAGTAAGGAATGAGCAGTTCTTC
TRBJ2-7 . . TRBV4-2 CASSQGTDPSSYEQYF TGTGCCAGCAGCCAAGGGACAGACCCGAGCTCCTACGAGCAGTACTTC
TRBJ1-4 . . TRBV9 CASSPAGEGGEKLFF TGTGCCAGCAGCCCAGCCGGGGAAGGGGGTGAAAAACTGTTTTTT
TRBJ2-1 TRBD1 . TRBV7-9 CASSSRDSLTDEQFF TGTGCCAGCAGCTCCCGGGACAGCCTCACGGATGAGCAGTTCTTC